A single sample is the source of the 24 T cell receptor beta chains below, sequenced in a study of somatic mutations in cytotoxic T cells in rheumatoid arthritis. Produced via immunoSEQ multiplex PCR; TCRdb's table is partial and in-frame only. The table lists roughly 14,000 clones, roughly 74% of them singletons, with 20% to 25% in the top ten. Sequencing input: CD8+ T cells sorted from blood. Every receptor here comes from an adult with rheumatoid arthritis.

The chain has TRBV19 and TRBJ1-1; no clear D gene. Germline CDR1 LNHDA, CDR2 SQIVND (reference sequence). The CDR3 totals 14 residues. Trimming cost V 5 bases and J 1 base, with 11 bases left between them. CDR3 DNA: TGTGCCAGTAGTGTTTATGGCAGGAACACTGAAGCTTTCTTT. Its translation: CASSVYGRNTEAFF.

J is TRBJ2-7 and V is TRBV7-9; possible D gene TRBD2, 5 bases. Germline assignment: CDR1 SEHNR and CDR2 FQNEAQ (reference sequence). This CDR3 has 13 residues. Between the trimmed V and J ends, which lost 1 base and 3 bases, there was a span of 7 bases. As DNA, the CDR3 is TGTGCCAGCAGCTTAGGAGCGGTCTACGAGCAGTACTTC. Translation: CASSLGAVYEQYF.

The V and J genes are TRBV28 and TRBJ2-3; no definite D call. Trimming stripped 2 bases from V and 4 bases from J, with 13 bases between. Germline values: CDR1 MDHEN, CDR2 SYDVKM. CDR3 length: 15 amino acids. In nucleotides, the CDR3 is TGTGCCAGCAGTTTACCGCTAGGACGTCCAGATACGCAGTATTTT. Translating gives CASSLPLGRPDTQYF.

The chain carries TRBV6-6 and TRBJ1-1; 8 bases agree with TRBD1. Germline V gene sequence: CDR1 MNHNY, CDR2 SVGAGI (reference sequence). Trimming removed 5 bases from V and 4 bases from J; junction bases left unmatched: 3. The CDR3 has 13 amino acids. The CDR3 DNA is TGTGCCAGCAGTCTCGACAGGGGCACTGAAGCTTTCTTT. Amino acid sequence: CASSLDRGTEAFF.

There are a few counts of this clone. V is TRBV7-6 and J is TRBJ2-1; D ambiguous. V lost 5 bases and J lost 5, with 13 bases in between. This CDR3 comprises 14 residues. CDR1 and CDR2 from the germline V gene are SGHVS and FNYEAQ. The CDR3: CASSPWHGDNEQFF. CDR3 nucleotides: TGTGCCAGCAGCCCATGGCATGGGGACAATGAGCAGTTCTTC. Drawing the rest from reference TRBV7-6 and TRBJ2-1, the complete variable domain is GAGVSQSPRYKVTKRGQDVALRCDPISGHVSLYWYRQALGQGPEFLTYFNYEAQQDKSGLPNDRFSAERPEGSISTLTIQRTEQRDSAMYRCASSPWHGDNEQFFGPGTRLTVL.

Here the CDR3 DNA reads TGCGCCAGCAGCCAAGATCTAGGCAGTAGCAATCAGCCCCAGCATTTT. This encodes CASSQDLGSSNQPQHF. The V and J genes are TRBV4-1 and TRBJ1-5; D unclear. The CDR3 contains 16 residues. Per the germline V gene, CDR1 is MGHRA and CDR2 is YSYEKL. V was trimmed by 0 bases and J by 0 bases, leaving 9 bases between them.

Sample share makes this clone large. The chain recombines TRBV15 with TRBJ1-1; D is unclear. CDR1 and CDR2 from the germline V gene are LNHNV and YYDKDF (reference sequence). V lost 0 bases to trimming and J lost 3 bases, with 11 bases between them. CDR3 length: 15 amino acids. The CDR3 bases are TGTGCCACCAGCAGAGAGAAGGAATGGGACACTGAAGCTTTCTTT. It specifies CATSREKEWDTEAFF.

This sequence joins TRBV7-9 and TRBJ2-7, with 12 bases that match TRBD2. CDR3 length: 16 residues. With 5 bases clipped from V and 4 bases from J, the junction kept 9 bases outside the gene matches. Per the germline V gene, CDR1 is SEHNR and CDR2 is FQNEAQ (reference sequence). In DNA form, the CDR3 reads TGTGCCAGCAGCCCTTGGACTAGCGGGATGGTATACGAGCAGTACTTC. This gives the protein CASSPWTSGMVYEQYF.

The V call is TRBV19, the J call TRBJ2-5; 11 bases are a match to TRBD1. V lost 1 base and J lost 4; bases outside the gene matches: 2. CDR3 length equals 15 residues. Germline lookup yields CDR1 LNHDA and CDR2 SQIVND (reference sequence). Here the CDR3 reads CASSIGGTGGETQYF. The CDR3 DNA follows: TGTGCCAGTAGTATAGGGGGGACAGGGGGAGAGACCCAGTACTTC.

The CDR3 nucleotides are TGTGCCAGCAGTTTCAGGGGACAGGCTGAAGCTTTCTTT. Translating it yields CASSFRGQAEAFF. The J gene is TRBJ1-1, the V gene TRBV6-6; TRBD1 matches 8 bases. The trim removed 4 bases at V and 6 bases at J, leaving 4 bases unmatched. Germline values: CDR1 MNHNY, CDR2 SVGAGI (reference sequence). The CDR3 length is 13 residues.

The chain recombines TRBV25-1 with TRBJ2-5; TRBD1 agrees at 7 bases. J was trimmed by 7 bases and V by 3 bases; bases with no gene match: 8. The length of the CDR3 is 14 residues. The germline V gene encodes CDR1 MGHDK and CDR2 SYGVNS. In nucleotides, the CDR3 is TGTGCCAGCAGTGACGGACAGGTCTCGGGGACCCAGTACTTC. Encoded protein: CASSDGQVSGTQYF. The whole variable domain, filled in from reference TRBV25-1 and TRBJ2-5, reads EADIYQTPRYLVIGTGKKITLECSQTMGHDKMYWYQQDPGMELHLIHYSYGVNSTEKGDLSSESTVSRIRTEHFPLTLESARPSHTSQYLCASSDGQVSGTQYFGPGTRLLVL.

The rearrangement uses TRBV6-4 and TRBJ2-1; 15 nucleotides align to TRBD2. The CDR3 extends over 15 amino acids. V lost 3 bases and J lost 6; bases outside the gene matches: 0. The germline gives CDR1 MRHNA, CDR2 SNTAGT. The CDR3 region is CASSEGLAGGNEQFF. The CDR3 bases are TGTGCCAGCAGTGAGGGACTAGCGGGAGGCAATGAGCAGTTCTTC.

The V gene is TRBV6-6, the J gene TRBJ2-7; 8 bases agree with TRBD1. The CDR3 length is 13 residues. The germline V gene has CDR1 MNHNY and CDR2 SVGAGI (reference sequence). J gave up 6 bases and V 4 bases, and 5 bases lay outside the gene matches. CDR3: CASSSTGAREQYF. For the CDR3, the DNA is TGTGCCAGCAGTTCGACAGGGGCTCGCGAGCAGTACTTC.

The rearrangement uses TRBV19 and TRBJ1-1; TRBD1 is a possible D gene (5 bases). From germline, CDR1 is LNHDA and CDR2 SQIVND (reference sequence). The length of the CDR3 is 13 residues. V was cut by 5 bases and J by 4 bases, with 11 bases left in between. The CDR3 loop is CASSGGFGTEAFF. The CDR3 nucleotides are TGTGCCAGTAGTGGGGGGTTCGGCACTGAAGCTTTCTTT.

This rearrangement joins TRBV5-6 to TRBJ2-5, with 7 bases fitting TRBD1. Germline V gene lookup returns CDR1 SGHDT and CDR2 YYEEEE. Germline trimming cut 2 bases from V and 1 base from J; bases unmatched to any gene: 8. The CDR3 consists of 16 residues. CDR3 DNA: TGTGCCAGCAGCTTACTTCCCCAGGGGGTCCAAGAGACCCAGTACTTC. Protein sequence: CASSLLPQGVQETQYF.

The chain carries TRBV28 and TRBJ2-2; 12 bases align to TRBD2. The germline V gene has CDR1 MDHEN and CDR2 SYDVKM. The CDR3 extends over 17 amino acids. Losses at the gene ends were 5 bases for V and 5 bases for J; bases not matched to a gene: 9. The chain's CDR3 is CASSPRLAGVWTGELFF. For the CDR3, the DNA is TGTGCCAGCAGTCCCAGACTAGCGGGAGTTTGGACCGGGGAGCTGTTTTTT. The full variable domain, in which reference TRBV28 and TRBJ2-2 provide the parts outside the CDR3, is DVKVTQSSRYLVKRTGEKVFLECVQDMDHENMFWYRQDPGLGLRLIYFSYDVKMKEKGDIPEGYSVSREKKERFSLILESASTNQTSMYLCASSPRLAGVWTGELFFGEGSRLTVL.

This sequence joins TRBV5-1 and TRBJ1-6; perhaps TRBD1 as D (5 bases). Deletions cut 7 bases from V and 2 bases from J, with 13 bases between. CDR3 length equals 15 residues. The germline V gene has CDR1 SGHRS and CDR2 YFSETQ. This CDR3 reads CASQEAGPYNSPLHF. DNA of the CDR3: TGCGCCAGCCAAGAGGCGGGGCCCTATAATTCACCCCTCCACTTT.

The chain couples TRBV30 to TRBJ1-1; D is perhaps TRBD1 (5 bases). CDR3 length: 12 residues. The germline V and J ends were trimmed by 0 bases and 5 bases, with 7 bases remaining between them. From germline, CDR1 is GTSNPN and CDR2 SVGIG (reference sequence). The CDR3 reads CAWSVRVTEAFF. The CDR3 coding sequence is TGTGCCTGGAGTGTCAGGGTAACTGAAGCTTTCTTT.

This clone was recorded once. This chain joins TRBV9 and TRBJ2-1; 10 positions agree with TRBD2. This CDR3 region has 16 residues. Looked up from germline, CDR1 is SGDLS and CDR2 is YYNGEE. Trimming took 0 bases from V and 4 from J; bases not matched to a gene: 4. CDR3 nucleotide sequence: TGTGCCAGCAGCGTAGGGGTAGCGGGAGGATACAATGAGCAGTTCTTC. Amino acid sequence: CASSVGVAGGYNEQFF.

This chain uses TRBV5-1 with TRBJ2-3; maybe TRBD2 (5 bases). Germline V CDR1 and CDR2: SGHRS, YFSETQ. The V end was cut by 4 bases, the J end by 4 bases, with 16 bases between. CDR3 length: 15 residues. The CDR3 coding sequence is TGCGCCAGCAGCCCTACGCGAGGGCTTGCAGATACGCAGTATTTT. It is translated as CASSPTRGLADTQYF.

The J gene is TRBJ2-4, the V gene TRBV7-6, with D possibly called TRBD1 or TRBD2 (5 bases each). Looked up from germline, CDR1 is SGHVS and CDR2 is FNYEAQ. V was pared by 1 base and J by 7 bases, with 11 bases between. This CDR3 comprises 14 residues. The CDR3 sequence is CASSLERGANIQYF. CDR3 bases: TGTGCCAGCAGCTTAGAGAGGGGCGCGAACATTCAGTACTTC.

This clone was seen only a few times. The V and J genes are TRBV29-1 and TRBJ1-1, with D possibly being TRBD1 (5 bases). With 4 bases removed from V and 3 bases from J, the gap between germline ends came to 12 bases. The CDR3 covers 13 residues. Germline loops: CDR1 SQVTM, CDR2 ANQGSEA. Here the CDR3 reads CSVVGPGDTEAFF. The CDR3 nucleotides read TGCAGCGTTGTGGGCCCGGGGGACACTGAAGCTTTCTTT.

The chain employs TRBV4-2 and TRBJ2-3; D gene uncertain. Germline-derived CDR1 and CDR2 are LGHNA and YNFKEQ. The CDR3 contains 13 residues. V shed 1 base and J shed 2 bases, with 4 bases lying between them. The chain's CDR3 is CASSQVVTDTQYF. The CDR3 region has the DNA TGTGCCAGCAGCCAAGTGGTCACAGATACGCAGTATTTT.

The V and J genes are TRBV28 and TRBJ2-1, with D perhaps assigned TRBD1 or TRBD2 (5 bases each). V was trimmed by 8 bases and J by 5 bases, leaving 16 bases between them. Looked up from germline, CDR1 is MDHEN and CDR2 is SYDVKM. The CDR3 is 14 amino acids. The CDR3 here is CASQGPERDNEQFF. In DNA form, the CDR3 reads TGTGCCAGCCAGGGACCCGAGAGGGACAATGAGCAGTTCTTC.